This entry concerns a single TCR beta chain. Profiled with immunoSEQ multiplex PCR; TCRdb holds only in-frame clones, not every one. The sample includes about 86,000 clones, approximately 88% seen only once; the top ten take 30% to 35%. This entry is derived from a study of blood T cell repertoires in COVID-19. This CDR3 contains 15 residues. Trimming stripped 5 bases from V and 6 bases from J, with 15 bases between. Germline V lookup: CDR1 KGHDR, CDR2 SFDVKD. The sequencing input was peripheral blood. This sequence was found in an elderly woman with active or convalescent COVID-19. The chain links TRBV24-1 to TRBJ2-2; maybe TRBD1 (6 bases). CDR3 amino acids: CATSGGTGQPGELFF. For the CDR3, the DNA is TGTGCCACCAGTGGGGGGACCGGACAGCCCGGGGAGCTGTTTTTT.